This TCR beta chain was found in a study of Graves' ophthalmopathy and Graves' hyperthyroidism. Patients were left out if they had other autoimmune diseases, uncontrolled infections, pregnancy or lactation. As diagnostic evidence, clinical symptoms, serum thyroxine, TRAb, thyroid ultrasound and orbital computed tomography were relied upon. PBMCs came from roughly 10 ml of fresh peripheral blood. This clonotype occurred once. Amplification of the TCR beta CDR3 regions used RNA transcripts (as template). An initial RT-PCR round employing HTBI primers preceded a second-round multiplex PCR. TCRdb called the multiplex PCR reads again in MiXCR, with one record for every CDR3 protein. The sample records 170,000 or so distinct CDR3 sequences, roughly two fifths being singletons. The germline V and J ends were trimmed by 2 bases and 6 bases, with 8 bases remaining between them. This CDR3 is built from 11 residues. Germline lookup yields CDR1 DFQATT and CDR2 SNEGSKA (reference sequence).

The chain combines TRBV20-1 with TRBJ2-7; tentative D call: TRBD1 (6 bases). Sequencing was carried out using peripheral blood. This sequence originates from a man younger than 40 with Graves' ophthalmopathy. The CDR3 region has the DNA TGCAGTGCTAGACAGGGGAGCGAGCAGTACTTC. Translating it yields CSARQGSEQYF.